This T cell receptor beta chain was recorded in a study of cytomegalovirus exposure and HLA in healthy donors. A multiplex PCR was run with 60 Vbeta primers and 13 Jbeta primers. Profiling relied on immunoSEQ multiplex PCR, and the TCRdb table lists in-frame clones only, not all of them. The sample includes some 200,000 clones, under 70% seen only once; the top ten take 2.6%. Comments on this clone: An end of the junction does not agree with germline; a read error may underlie this.

This CDR3 region has 14 residues. Germline V gives CDR1 MDHEN, CDR2 SYDVKM. This chain links TRBV28 with TRBJ1-2; D perhaps matches TRBD1 (6 bases). The origin of this receptor is a man aged 35-49 years in good health and CMV-seropositive. Sequenced material: PBMCs. The CDR3 region is CASSPRGRPLYLGF. In DNA, the CDR3 is TGTGCCAGCAGTCCGCGGGGGCGCCCGCTCTATTTGGGCTTC.